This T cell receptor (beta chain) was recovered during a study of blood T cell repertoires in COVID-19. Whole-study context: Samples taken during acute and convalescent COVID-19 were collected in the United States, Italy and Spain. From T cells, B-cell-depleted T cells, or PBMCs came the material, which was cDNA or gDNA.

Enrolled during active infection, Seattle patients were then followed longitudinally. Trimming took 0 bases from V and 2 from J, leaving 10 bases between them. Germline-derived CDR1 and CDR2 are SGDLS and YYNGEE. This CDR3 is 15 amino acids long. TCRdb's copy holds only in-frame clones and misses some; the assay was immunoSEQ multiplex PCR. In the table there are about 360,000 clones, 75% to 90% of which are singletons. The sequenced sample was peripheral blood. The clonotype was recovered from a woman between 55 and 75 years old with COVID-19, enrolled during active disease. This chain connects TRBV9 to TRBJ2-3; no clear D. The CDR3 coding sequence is TGTGCCAGCAGCGTAGTTCCGTCCTTCACAGATACGCAGTATTTT. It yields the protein CASSVVPSFTDTQYF.